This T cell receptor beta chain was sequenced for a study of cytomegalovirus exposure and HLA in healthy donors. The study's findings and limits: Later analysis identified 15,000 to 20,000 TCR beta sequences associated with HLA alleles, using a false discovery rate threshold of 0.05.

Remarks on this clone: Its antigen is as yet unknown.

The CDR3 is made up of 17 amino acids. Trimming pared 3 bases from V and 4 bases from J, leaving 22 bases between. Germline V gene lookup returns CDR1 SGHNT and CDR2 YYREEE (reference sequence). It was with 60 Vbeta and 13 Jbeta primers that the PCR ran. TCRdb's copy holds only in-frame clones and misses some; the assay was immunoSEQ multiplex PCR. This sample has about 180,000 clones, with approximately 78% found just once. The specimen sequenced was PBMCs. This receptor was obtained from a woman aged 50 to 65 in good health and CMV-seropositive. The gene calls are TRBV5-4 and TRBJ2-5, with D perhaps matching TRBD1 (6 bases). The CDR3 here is CASSSDSGVPGRETQYF. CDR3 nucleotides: TGTGCCAGCAGCTCGGATTCAGGGGTCCCAGGCCGAGAGACCCAGTACTTC. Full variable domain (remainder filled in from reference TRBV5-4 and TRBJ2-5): ETGVTQSPTHLIKTRGQQVTLRCSSQSGHNTVSWYQQALGQGPQFIFQYYREEENGRGNFPPRFSGLQFPNYSSELNVNALELDDSALYLCASSSDSGVPGRETQYFGPGTRLLVL.